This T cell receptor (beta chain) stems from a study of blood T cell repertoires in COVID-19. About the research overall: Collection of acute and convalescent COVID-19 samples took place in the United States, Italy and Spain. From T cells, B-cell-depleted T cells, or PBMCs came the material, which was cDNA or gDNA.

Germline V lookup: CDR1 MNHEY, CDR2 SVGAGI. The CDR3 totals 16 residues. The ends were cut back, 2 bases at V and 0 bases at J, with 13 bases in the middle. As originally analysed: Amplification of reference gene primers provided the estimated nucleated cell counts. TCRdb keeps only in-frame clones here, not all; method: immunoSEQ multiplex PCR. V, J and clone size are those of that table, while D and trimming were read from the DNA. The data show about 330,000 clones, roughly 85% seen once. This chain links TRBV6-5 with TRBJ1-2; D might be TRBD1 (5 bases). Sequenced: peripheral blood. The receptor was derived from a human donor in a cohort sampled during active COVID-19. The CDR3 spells CASSYTRTLTNYGYTF. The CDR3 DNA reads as TGTGCCAGCAGTTACACCCGGACACTGACTAACTATGGCTACACCTTC.